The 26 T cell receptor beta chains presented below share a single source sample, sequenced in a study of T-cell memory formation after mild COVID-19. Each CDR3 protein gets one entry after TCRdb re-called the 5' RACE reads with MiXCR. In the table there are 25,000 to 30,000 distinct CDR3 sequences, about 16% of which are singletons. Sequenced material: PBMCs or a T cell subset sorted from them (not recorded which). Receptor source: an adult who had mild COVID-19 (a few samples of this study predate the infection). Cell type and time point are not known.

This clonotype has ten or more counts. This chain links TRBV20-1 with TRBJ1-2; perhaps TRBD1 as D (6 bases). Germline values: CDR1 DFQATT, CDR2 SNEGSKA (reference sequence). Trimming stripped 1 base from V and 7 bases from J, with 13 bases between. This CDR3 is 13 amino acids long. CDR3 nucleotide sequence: TGCAGTGCTAGAGTGGGGGGGGGCCTTGGCTACACCTTC. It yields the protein CSARVGGGLGYTF.

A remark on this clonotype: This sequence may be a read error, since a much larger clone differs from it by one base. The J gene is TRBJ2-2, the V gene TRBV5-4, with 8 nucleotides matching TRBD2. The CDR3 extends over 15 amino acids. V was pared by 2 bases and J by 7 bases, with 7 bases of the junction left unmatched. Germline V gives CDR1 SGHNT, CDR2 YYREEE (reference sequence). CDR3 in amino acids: CASSFYGGDVGELFF. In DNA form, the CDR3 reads TGTGCCAGCAGCTTCTACGGGGGGGACGTCGGGGAGCTGTTTTTT.

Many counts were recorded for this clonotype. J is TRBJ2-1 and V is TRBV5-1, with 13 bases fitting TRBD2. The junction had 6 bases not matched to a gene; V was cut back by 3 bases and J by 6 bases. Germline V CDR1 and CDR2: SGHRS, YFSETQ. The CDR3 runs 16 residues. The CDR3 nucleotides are TGCGCCAGCAGCTCTGGACTAGCGGGGGCCCCCAATGAGCAGTTCTTC. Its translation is CASSSGLAGAPNEQFF.

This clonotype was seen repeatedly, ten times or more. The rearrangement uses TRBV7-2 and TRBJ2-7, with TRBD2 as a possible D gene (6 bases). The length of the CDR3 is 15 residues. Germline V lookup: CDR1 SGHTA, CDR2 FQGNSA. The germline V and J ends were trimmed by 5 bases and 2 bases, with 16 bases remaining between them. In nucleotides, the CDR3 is TGTGCCAGCAGCCGCGGAGCTAGCGAAGCCTACGAGCAGTACTTC. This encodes CASSRGASEAYEQYF. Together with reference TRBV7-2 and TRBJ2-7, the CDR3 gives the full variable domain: GAGVSQSPSNKVTEKGKDVELRCDPISGHTALYWYRQSLGQGLEFLIYFQGNSAPDKSGLPSDRFSAERTGGSVSTLTIQRTQQEDSAVYLCASSRGASEAYEQYFGPGTRLTVT.

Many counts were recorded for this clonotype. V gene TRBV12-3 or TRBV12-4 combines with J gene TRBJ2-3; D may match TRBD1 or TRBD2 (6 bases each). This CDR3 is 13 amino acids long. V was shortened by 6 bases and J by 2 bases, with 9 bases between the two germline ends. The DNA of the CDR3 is TGTGCCAGCAGCGGGGGACACACAGATACGCAGTATTTT. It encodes CASSGGHTDTQYF.

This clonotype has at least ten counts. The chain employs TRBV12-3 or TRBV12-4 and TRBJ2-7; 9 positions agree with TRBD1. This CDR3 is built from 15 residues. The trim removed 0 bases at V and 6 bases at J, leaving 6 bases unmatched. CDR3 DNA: TGTGCCAGCAGTTTAGCCGGGACAGGGATCGGCGAGCAGTACTTC. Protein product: CASSLAGTGIGEQYF.

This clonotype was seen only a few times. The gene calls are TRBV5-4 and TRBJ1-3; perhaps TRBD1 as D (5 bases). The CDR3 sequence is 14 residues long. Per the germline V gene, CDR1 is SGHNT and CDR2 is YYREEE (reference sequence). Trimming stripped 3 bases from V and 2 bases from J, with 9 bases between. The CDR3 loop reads CASSSRDPGNTIYF. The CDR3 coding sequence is TGTGCCAGCAGCTCTCGGGACCCTGGAAACACCATATATTTT.

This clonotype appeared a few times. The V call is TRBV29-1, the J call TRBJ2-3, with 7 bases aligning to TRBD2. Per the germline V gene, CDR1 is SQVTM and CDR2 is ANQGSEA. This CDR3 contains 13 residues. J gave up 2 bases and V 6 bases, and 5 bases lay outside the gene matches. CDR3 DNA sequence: TGCAGCGTGGGGGGGGGGAACACAGATACGCAGTATTTT. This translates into CSVGGGNTDTQYF.

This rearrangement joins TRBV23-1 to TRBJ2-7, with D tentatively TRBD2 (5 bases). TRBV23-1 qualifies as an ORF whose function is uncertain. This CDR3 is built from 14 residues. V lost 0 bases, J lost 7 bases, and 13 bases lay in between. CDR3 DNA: TGCGCCAGCAGTCAATCTTGGACGACGGGGGAGCAGTACTTC. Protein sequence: CASSQSWTTGEQYF.

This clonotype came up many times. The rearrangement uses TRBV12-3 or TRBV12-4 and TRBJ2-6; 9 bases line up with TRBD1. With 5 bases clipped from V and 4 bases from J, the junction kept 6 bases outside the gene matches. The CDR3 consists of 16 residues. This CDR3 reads CASSRTGEAGANVLTF. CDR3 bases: TGTGCCAGCAGTCGGACAGGGGAGGCCGGGGCCAACGTCCTGACTTTC.

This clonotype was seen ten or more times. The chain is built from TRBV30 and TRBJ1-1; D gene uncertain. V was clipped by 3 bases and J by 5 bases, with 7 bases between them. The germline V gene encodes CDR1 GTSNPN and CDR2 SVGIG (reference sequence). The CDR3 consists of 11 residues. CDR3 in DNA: TGTGCCTGGAGGTGGGAGACTGAAGCTTTCTTT. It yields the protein CAWRWETEAFF.

The chain's CDR3 is CASSQDLTFKNIQYF. CDR3 sequence (DNA): TGCGCCAGCAGCCAAGATCTGACCTTTAAAAACATTCAGTACTTC. The genes are TRBV4-1 and TRBJ2-4; D not resolved. This CDR3 spans 15 amino acids. The ends were cut back, 0 bases at V and 4 bases at J, with 10 bases in the middle. In germline, CDR1 is MGHRA, CDR2 YSYEKL.

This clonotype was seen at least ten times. This CDR3 is CASSPPRGSGRSLDTQYF. The CDR3 DNA reads TGTGCCAGCAGCCCCCCCAGGGGTAGCGGGAGATCCCTAGATACGCAGTATTTT. The chain links TRBV7-8 to TRBJ2-3, with 9 bases fitting TRBD2. CDR1 SGHVS and CDR2 FQNEAQ come from the germline V gene. CDR3 length: 18 residues. Losses at the gene ends were 5 bases for V and 5 bases for J; bases not matched to a gene: 17.

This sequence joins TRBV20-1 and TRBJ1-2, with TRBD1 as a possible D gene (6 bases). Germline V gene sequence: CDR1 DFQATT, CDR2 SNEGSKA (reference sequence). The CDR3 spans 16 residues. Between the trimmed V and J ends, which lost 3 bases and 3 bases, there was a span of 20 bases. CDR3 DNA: TGCAGTGCTAGTGGGAAACTAGGGGAGGGGGACTATGGCTACACCTTC. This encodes CSASGKLGEGDYGYTF.

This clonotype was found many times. CDR3 nucleotides: TGCGCCAGCAGCTTGGTGGGGCCATCCTACGAGCAGTACTTC. Residues: CASSLVGPSYEQYF. The chain recombines TRBV5-1 with TRBJ2-7, with D possibly being TRBD1 (5 bases). Trimming removed 0 bases at V and 1 base at J, with 8 bases between. This CDR3 spans 14 amino acids. Germline V gene data show CDR1 as SGHRS and CDR2 as YFSETQ.

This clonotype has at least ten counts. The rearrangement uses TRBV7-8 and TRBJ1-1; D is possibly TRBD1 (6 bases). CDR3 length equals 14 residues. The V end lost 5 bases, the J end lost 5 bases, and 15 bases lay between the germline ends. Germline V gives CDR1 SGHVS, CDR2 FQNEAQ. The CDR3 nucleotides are TGTGCCAGCAGCCAGAATCAGGGGCGTACTGAAGCTTTCTTT. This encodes CASSQNQGRTEAFF.

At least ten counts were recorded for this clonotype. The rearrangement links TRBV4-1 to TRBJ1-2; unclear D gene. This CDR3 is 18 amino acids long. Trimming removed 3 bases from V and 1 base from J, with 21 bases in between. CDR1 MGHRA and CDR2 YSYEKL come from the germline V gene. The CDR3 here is CASSHALITRDGNYGYTF. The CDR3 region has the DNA TGCGCCAGCAGCCATGCTCTAATAACAAGGGATGGTAACTATGGCTACACCTTC.

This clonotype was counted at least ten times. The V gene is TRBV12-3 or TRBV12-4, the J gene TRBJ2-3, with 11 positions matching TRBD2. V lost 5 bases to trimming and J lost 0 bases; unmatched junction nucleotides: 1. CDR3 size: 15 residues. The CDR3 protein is CASSRTSGSTDTQYF. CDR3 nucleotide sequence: TGTGCCAGCAGTCGGACTAGCGGGAGCACAGATACGCAGTATTTT.

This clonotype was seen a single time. For the CDR3, the DNA is TGTGCCAGCAGTTCCACCGGGACAGTCACTGAAGCTTTCTTT. Its protein product is CASSSTGTVTEAFF. This chain links TRBV12-3 or TRBV12-4 with TRBJ1-1; 7 bases line up with TRBD1. The CDR3 length is 14 residues. V shed 4 bases, J shed 4 bases, and the junction held 6 bases outside the gene matches.

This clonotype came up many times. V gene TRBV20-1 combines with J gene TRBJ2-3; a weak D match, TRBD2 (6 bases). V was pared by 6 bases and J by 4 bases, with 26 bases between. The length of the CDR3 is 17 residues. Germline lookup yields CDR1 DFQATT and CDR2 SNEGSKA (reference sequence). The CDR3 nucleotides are TGCAGTGCCCAGAGGGGCGGAGGGATCGGTGGGGCAGATACGCAGTATTTT. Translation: CSAQRGGGIGGADTQYF.

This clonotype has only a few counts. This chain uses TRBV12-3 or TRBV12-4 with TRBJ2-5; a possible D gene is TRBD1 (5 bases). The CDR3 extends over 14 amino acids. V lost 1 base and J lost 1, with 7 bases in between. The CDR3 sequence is CASSLDRFQETQYF. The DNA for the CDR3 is TGTGCCAGCAGTTTAGACAGGTTCCAAGAGACCCAGTACTTC.

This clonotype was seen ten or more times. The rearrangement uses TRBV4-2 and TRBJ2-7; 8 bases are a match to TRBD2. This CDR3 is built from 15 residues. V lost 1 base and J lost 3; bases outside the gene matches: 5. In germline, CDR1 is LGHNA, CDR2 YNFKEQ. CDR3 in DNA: TGTGCCAGCAGCCAAGGGGCGGGAGGACACTACGAGCAGTACTTC. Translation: CASSQGAGGHYEQYF.

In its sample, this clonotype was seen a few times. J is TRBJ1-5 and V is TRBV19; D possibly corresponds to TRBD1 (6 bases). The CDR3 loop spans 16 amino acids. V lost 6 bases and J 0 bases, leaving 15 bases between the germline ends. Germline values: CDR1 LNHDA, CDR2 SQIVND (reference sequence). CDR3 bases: TGTGCCAGTAGCCAAGACAGGCCGTATAGCAATCAGCCCCAGCATTTT. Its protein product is CASSQDRPYSNQPQHF.

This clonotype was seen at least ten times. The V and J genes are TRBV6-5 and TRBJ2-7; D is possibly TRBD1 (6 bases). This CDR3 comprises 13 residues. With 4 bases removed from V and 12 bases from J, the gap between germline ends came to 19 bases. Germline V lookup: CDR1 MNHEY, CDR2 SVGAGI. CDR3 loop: CASSLGRGFFGYF. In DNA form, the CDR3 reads TGTGCCAGCAGTTTGGGCAGGGGATTCTTTGGGTACTTC.

DNA of the CDR3: TGTGCCAGCAGCTTAGTGGAGGGGTATTTCTATGGCTACACCTTC. It yields the protein CASSLVEGYFYGYTF. The chain joins TRBV28 to TRBJ1-2; maybe TRBD1 (5 bases). Trimming cost V 6 bases and J 4 bases, with 18 bases left between them. The V gene's germline CDR1 is MDHEN and CDR2 SYDVKM. The CDR3 runs 15 residues.

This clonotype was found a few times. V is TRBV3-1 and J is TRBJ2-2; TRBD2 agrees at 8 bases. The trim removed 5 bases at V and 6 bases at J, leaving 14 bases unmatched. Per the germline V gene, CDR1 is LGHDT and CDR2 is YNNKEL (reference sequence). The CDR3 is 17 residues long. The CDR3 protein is CASSLSWAGGAPGELFF. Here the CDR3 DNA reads TGTGCCAGCAGCTTATCCTGGGCCGGGGGGGCCCCCGGGGAGCTGTTTTTT.